The subject of this entry is one T cell receptor beta chain. This entry belongs to a study of Tregs in tolerant kidney transplant recipients. CDR3 size: 15 residues. Germline V gene data show CDR1 as SGHRS and CDR2 as YFSETQ. Trimming shortened V by 4 bases and J by 6 bases, and 19 bases separated the two germline ends. TCRdb keeps only in-frame clones here, not all; method: immunoSEQ multiplex PCR. The sample includes roughly 120,000 clones, roughly 92% of them seen just once. Material for sequencing was CD4+ T cells from blood. This receptor was taken from a human donor in good health. The genes are TRBV5-1 and TRBJ1-2, with D uncertain. In nucleotides, the CDR3 is TGCGCCAGCAGCCCGGCCCCTGGACGCCCGAATGGCTACACCTTC. It specifies CASSPAPGRPNGYTF.